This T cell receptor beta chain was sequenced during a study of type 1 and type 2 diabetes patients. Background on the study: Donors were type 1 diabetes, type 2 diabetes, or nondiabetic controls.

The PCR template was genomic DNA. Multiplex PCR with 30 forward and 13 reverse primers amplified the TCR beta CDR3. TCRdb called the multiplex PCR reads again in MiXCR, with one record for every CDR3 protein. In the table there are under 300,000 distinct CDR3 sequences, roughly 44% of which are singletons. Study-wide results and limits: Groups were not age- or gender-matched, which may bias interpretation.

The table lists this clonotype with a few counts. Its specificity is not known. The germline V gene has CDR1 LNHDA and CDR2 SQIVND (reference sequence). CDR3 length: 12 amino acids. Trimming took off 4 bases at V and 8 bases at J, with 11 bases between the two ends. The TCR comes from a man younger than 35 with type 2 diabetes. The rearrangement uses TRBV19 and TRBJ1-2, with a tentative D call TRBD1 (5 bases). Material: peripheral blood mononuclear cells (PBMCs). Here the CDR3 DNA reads TGTGCCAGTAGTAGGACAAGGGAGGGCTACACCTTC. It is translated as CASSRTREGYTF.